The table lists the clone carrying this TCR beta chain with a few counts. The antigen remains undetermined. Germline V gives CDR1 SGHRS, CDR2 YFSETQ. V shed 2 bases and J shed 6 bases, with 12 bases lying between them. This CDR3 is 13 amino acids long. The data derive from a study of CD4+ T cells in melanoma. Regarding the study as a whole: Neoantigen-specific CD4+ T cells in melanoma reportedly had diverse differentiation states. A reported correlation linked neoantigen-specific CD4+ T cells to CD8+, macrophage and B cell function.

Data came from immunoSEQ multiplex PCR; TCRdb stores just in-frame clones and leaves some out. The repertoire includes 110,000 to 150,000 clones, about nine tenths of them detected once, and 1.5% sits in the top ten. The rearrangement uses TRBV5-1 and TRBJ2-7, with D hard to call. The source is a human donor with melanoma. CDR3 residues: CASSFDTRTEQYF. In DNA, the CDR3 is TGCGCCAGCAGCTTCGACACCAGAACCGAGCAGTACTTC.